This T cell receptor (beta chain) was sequenced in a study of ipilimumab plus nivolumab after autologous stem cell transplantation. The data were produced by immunoSEQ multiplex PCR, yet TCRdb's version contains in-frame clones alone and is incomplete. Of 20,000 to 25,000 clones listed, 70% to 90% are singletons. Study-wide results and limits: Authors suggest TCR repertoire, Treg phenotype and gut microbiota support further study.

For this clone: Its antigen remains unknown.

The sequence derives from a male donor with diffuse large B-cell lymphoma. The sequenced sample was PBMCs, obtained in a trial of ipilimumab plus nivolumab as post-transplant consolidation.

The CDR3 here is CASSESNGQFSNEQFF. The DNA for the CDR3 is TGTGCCAGCAGTGAATCCAATGGACAGTTTTCCAATGAGCAGTTCTTC. This chain uses TRBV6-1 with TRBJ2-1; D perhaps matches TRBD1 (6 bases). Germline V lookup: CDR1 MNHNS, CDR2 SASEGT. V lost 2 bases and J lost 6, with 17 bases in between. The CDR3 sequence is 16 residues long.